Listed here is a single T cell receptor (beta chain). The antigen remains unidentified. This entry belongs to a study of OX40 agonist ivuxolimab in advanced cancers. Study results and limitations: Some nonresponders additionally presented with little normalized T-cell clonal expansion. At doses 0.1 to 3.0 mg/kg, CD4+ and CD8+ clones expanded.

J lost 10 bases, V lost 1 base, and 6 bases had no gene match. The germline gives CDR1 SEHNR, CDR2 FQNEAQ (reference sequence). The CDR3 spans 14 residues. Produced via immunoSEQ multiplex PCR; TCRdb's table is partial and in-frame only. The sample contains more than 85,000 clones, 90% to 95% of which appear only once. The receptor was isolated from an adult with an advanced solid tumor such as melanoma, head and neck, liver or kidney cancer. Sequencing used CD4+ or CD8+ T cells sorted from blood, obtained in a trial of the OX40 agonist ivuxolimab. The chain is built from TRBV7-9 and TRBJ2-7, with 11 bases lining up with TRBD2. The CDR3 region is CASSLESSGRLQYF. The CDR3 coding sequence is TGTGCCAGCAGCTTAGAATCTAGCGGGAGGCTCCAGTACTTC.